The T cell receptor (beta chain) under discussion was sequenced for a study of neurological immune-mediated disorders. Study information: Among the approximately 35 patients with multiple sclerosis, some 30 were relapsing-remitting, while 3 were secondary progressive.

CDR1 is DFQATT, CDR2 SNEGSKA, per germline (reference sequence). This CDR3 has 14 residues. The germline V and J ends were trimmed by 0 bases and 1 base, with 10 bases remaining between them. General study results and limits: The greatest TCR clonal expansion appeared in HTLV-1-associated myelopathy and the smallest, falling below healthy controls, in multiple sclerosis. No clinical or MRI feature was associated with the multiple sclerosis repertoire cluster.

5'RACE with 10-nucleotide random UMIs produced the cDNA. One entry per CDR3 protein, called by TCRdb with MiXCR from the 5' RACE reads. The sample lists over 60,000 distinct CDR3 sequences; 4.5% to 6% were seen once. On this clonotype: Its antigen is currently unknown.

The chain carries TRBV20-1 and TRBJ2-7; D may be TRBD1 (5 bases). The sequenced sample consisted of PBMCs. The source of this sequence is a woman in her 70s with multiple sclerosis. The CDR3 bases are TGCAGTGCTAGAGATAACAGGCAATCCTACGAGCAGTACTTC. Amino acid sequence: CSARDNRQSYEQYF.